Following are 20 T cell receptor beta chains from one sample sequenced in a study of blood T cell repertoires in COVID-19. Sequencing used immunoSEQ multiplex PCR; TCRdb keeps in-frame clones, though not all of them. Of more than 200,000 clones in the sample, 88% were seen once. The source material was PBMCs or T cells enriched from blood (not recorded which). Every receptor here comes from a woman aged 25-40 years who had been exposed to COVID-19.

Only a few counts were recorded for this clone. This chain links TRBV4-2 with TRBJ2-3; 9 nucleotides match TRBD2. CDR3 length: 17 residues. Losses at the gene ends were 0 bases for V and 5 bases for J; bases not matched to a gene: 9. Looked up from germline, CDR1 is LGHNA and CDR2 is YNFKEQ. CDR3 amino acids: CASSQESAGGPGDTQYF. The CDR3, as DNA: TGTGCCAGCAGCCAAGAGAGTGCGGGAGGGCCGGGAGATACGCAGTATTTT.

In regard to this clone: Other DNA sequences within the sample encode an identical CDR3. The chain employs TRBV12-3 or TRBV12-4 and TRBJ1-5; D gene ambiguous. This CDR3 has 13 residues. Trimming took off 3 bases at V and 4 bases at J, with 7 bases between the two ends. CDR3: CASSFSGNQPQHF. DNA of the CDR3: TGTGCCAGCAGTTTTTCGGGTAATCAGCCCCAGCATTTT.

The chain is built from TRBV24-1 and TRBJ2-7, with TRBD2 identical over 7 bases. The CDR3 loop spans 17 amino acids. Germline-derived CDR1 and CDR2 are KGHDR and SFDVKD. V gave up 4 bases and J gave up 5 bases; unmatched junction bases: 16. The CDR3 is CATSDPELRTRSHEQYF. The CDR3 bases are TGTGCCACCAGTGACCCCGAACTACGGACTAGGAGCCACGAGCAGTACTTC.

The chain links TRBV29-1 to TRBJ2-1; 13 bases match TRBD2. CDR3 length: 15 residues. With V trimmed by 7 bases and J by 4 bases, 7 bases remained unmatched. CDR1 and CDR2 from the germline V gene are SQVTM and ANQGSEA. CDR3 loop: CSALAGGPGYNEQFF. The CDR3 DNA is TGCAGCGCACTAGCGGGAGGGCCGGGTTACAATGAGCAGTTCTTC.

CDR3 bases: TGTGCCAGCAGCGTAGCAGGGGACACTGAAGCTTTCTTT. It is translated as CASSVAGDTEAFF. J is TRBJ1-1 and V is TRBV5-5; D possibly corresponds to TRBD1 (6 bases). The CDR3 length is 13 residues. V gave up 4 bases and J gave up 3 bases, with 10 bases separating them. The germline V gene has CDR1 SGHKS and CDR2 YYEKEE (reference sequence).

V is TRBV7-2 and J is TRBJ2-5; D may be TRBD1 (7 bases). CDR1 SGHTA and CDR2 FQGNSA come from the germline V gene. V lost 3 bases and J 2 bases, leaving 13 bases between the germline ends. This CDR3 comprises 15 residues. The CDR3 DNA follows: TGTGCCAGCAGCTTTGCGGGACAGTCACAAGAGACCCAGTACTTC. Translating it yields CASSFAGQSQETQYF.

The rearrangement uses TRBV5-1 and TRBJ2-3, with 10 nucleotides matching TRBD2. This CDR3 contains 18 residues. V trimming: 3 bases; J trimming: 0 bases; junction bases outside the gene matches: 10. Looked up from germline, CDR1 is SGHRS and CDR2 is YFSETQ. CDR3 sequence: CASSSPSSSGRSTDTQYF. The CDR3 DNA reads as TGCGCCAGCAGCTCACCCTCCTCTAGCGGGAGAAGCACAGATACGCAGTATTTT.

The chain couples TRBV9 to TRBJ1-3, with D possibly TRBD1 on 6 matching bases. CDR3 length equals 16 residues. Germline values: CDR1 SGDLS, CDR2 YYNGEE. Between the trimmed V and J ends, which lost 3 bases and 4 bases, there was a span of 17 bases. The CDR3 DNA follows: TGTGCCAGCAGCGCGGACCCCAGGACAGCCGGAAACACCATATATTTT. Its protein is CASSADPRTAGNTIYF.

In its sample, this clone was seen once. This chain joins TRBV19 and TRBJ1-1; D is unclear. There are 15 residues in the CDR3. The V gene lost 1 base and the J gene lost 5 bases, with 14 bases spanning the gap. Germline CDR1 reads LNHDA; CDR2 reads SQIVND (reference sequence). The CDR3 loop reads CASSIGGGRGTEAFF. The CDR3, as DNA: TGTGCCAGTAGTATAGGAGGCGGTAGAGGGACTGAAGCTTTCTTT.

This clone turned up a few times. The genes are TRBV5-6 and TRBJ1-1; weak D call: TRBD1 (6 bases). V was shortened by 2 bases and J by 3 bases, with 14 bases between the two germline ends. CDR3 length: 15 residues. From germline, CDR1 is SGHDT and CDR2 YYEEEE. The CDR3 region has the DNA TGTGCCAGCAGCTTTCAGGGGCATCGGGACACTGAAGCTTTCTTT. This sequence encodes CASSFQGHRDTEAFF.

The chain combines TRBV29-1 with TRBJ1-5; 9 bases map to TRBD1. CDR1 SQVTM and CDR2 ANQGSEA come from the germline V gene. The J segment lost 1 base and the V segment lost 8 bases, leaving 9 bases of the junction unmatched. The CDR3 loop spans 15 amino acids. The CDR3 sequence is CSLPWGQGSNQPQHF. The CDR3 nucleotides read TGCAGCTTACCGTGGGGACAGGGAAGCAATCAGCCCCAGCATTTT. Drawing the rest from reference TRBV29-1 and TRBJ1-5, the complete variable domain is SAVISQKPSRDICQRGTSLTIQCQVDSQVTMMFWYRQQPGQSLTLIATANQGSEATYESGFVIDKFPISRPNLTFSTLTVSNMSPEDSSIYLCSLPWGQGSNQPQHFGDGTRLSIL.

The chain employs TRBV5-4 and TRBJ2-5, with 8 bases that match TRBD2. Germline V gene data show CDR1 as SGHNT and CDR2 as YYREEE (reference sequence). The V segment lost 2 bases and the J segment 5 bases; nucleotides outside the gene matches: 17. The CDR3 length is 18 residues. The DNA for the CDR3 is TGTGCCAGCAGCTTACCTCCCCCACCGGGACTAGGGGGGGAGACCCAGTACTTC. It translates to CASSLPPPPGLGGETQYF.

Many counts were recorded for this clone. The rearrangement links TRBV3-1 (or the pseudogene TRBV3-2) to TRBJ1-2, with TRBD1 matching 7 bases. The trim removed 2 bases at V and 4 bases at J, leaving 10 bases unmatched. Germline CDR1 reads LGHDT; CDR2 reads YNNKEL (reference sequence). The CDR3 covers 16 residues. The DNA for the CDR3 is TGTGCCAGCAGCCAACACGGGACAGCCTCTACCTATGGCTACACCTTC. It translates to CASSQHGTASTYGYTF.

This clone occurred a few times. This chain connects TRBV2 to TRBJ1-6; no clear D gene. Trimming pared 6 bases from V and 9 bases from J, leaving 21 bases between. The CDR3 runs 16 residues. Per the germline V gene, CDR1 is SNHLY and CDR2 is FYNNEI. The CDR3 DNA sequence: TGTGCCAGCAGCCCCGGAGTGGAGGGATCGCGTTCACCCCTCCACTTT. Its translation is CASSPGVEGSRSPLHF.

This clone was observed a single time. This sequence joins TRBV25-1 and TRBJ2-7; D gene unclear. Germline loops: CDR1 MGHDK, CDR2 SYGVNS. The V end was cut by 6 bases, the J end by 2 bases, with 14 bases between. The CDR3 is 14 residues long. The CDR3 coding sequence is TGTGCCAGCAGAGATCCGACAACCCCCTACGAGCAGTACTTC. Its translation: CASRDPTTPYEQYF.

This clone was counted a single time. This chain uses TRBV7-6 with TRBJ2-1; perhaps TRBD2 as D (6 bases). CDR1 is SGHVS, CDR2 FNYEAQ, per germline. V dropped 3 bases and J dropped 9 bases, with 12 bases sitting between them. This CDR3 has 13 residues. CDR3 DNA: TGTGCCAGCAGCTTCCGGGAGAACGTTGAGCAGTTCTTC. Encoded protein: CASSFRENVEQFF.

The sample holds one count of this clone. J is TRBJ2-2 and V is TRBV9, with 8 nucleotides matching TRBD1. The V and J ends lost 0 bases and 3 bases, in that order; junction bases with no gene match: 4. Germline V gene lookup returns CDR1 SGDLS and CDR2 YYNGEE. The CDR3 runs to 16 residues. The CDR3 reads CASSVENRGYTGELFF. DNA for the CDR3: TGTGCCAGCAGCGTAGAGAACAGGGGGTACACCGGGGAGCTGTTTTTT.

The chain couples TRBV12-5 to TRBJ2-1; 13 nucleotides align to TRBD2. Germline CDR1 reads LGHNT; CDR2 reads FRNRAP. V lost 5 bases and J lost 8; bases outside the gene matches: 9. The CDR3 consists of 16 residues. CDR3 amino acids: CASGNSGTSGIHEQFF. The CDR3 coding sequence is TGTGCTAGTGGTAACTCCGGGACTAGCGGGATCCATGAGCAGTTCTTC.

The rearrangement joins TRBV5-1 to TRBJ1-1; D is possibly TRBD1 (6 bases). This CDR3 spans 14 amino acids. Germline lookup yields CDR1 SGHRS and CDR2 YFSETQ. Trimming stripped 6 bases from V and 0 bases from J, with 12 bases between. The CDR3: CASTPGALNTEAFF. The CDR3 region has the DNA TGCGCCAGCACTCCAGGGGCCTTGAACACTGAAGCTTTCTTT.

This chain connects TRBV6-5 to TRBJ2-1; TRBD2 might be the D (6 bases). Trimming pared 6 bases from V and 2 bases from J, leaving 14 bases between. The germline CDR1 and CDR2 sequences are MNHEY and SVGAGI. This CDR3 comprises 15 residues. The CDR3, as DNA: TGTGCCAGCAGCCAGCAGCGGGTGACCTACAATGAGCAGTTCTTC. This translates into CASSQQRVTYNEQFF.